A single sample is the source of the 24 T cell receptor beta chains below, sequenced in a study of cytomegalovirus exposure and HLA in healthy donors. The PCR had 60 Vbeta and 13 Jbeta primers. TCRdb's table, derived via immunoSEQ multiplex PCR, lists solely in-frame clones and lacks some. This sample yields about 120,000 clones, of which approximately 80% are seen a single time; 7.5% to 9% belongs to the top ten. Material: PBMCs. These receptors were obtained from a female donor in good health and CMV-seropositive.

In this sample, this clone turned up a few times. This chain joins TRBV30 and TRBJ1-3, with D perhaps TRBD1 (5 bases). Germline assignment: CDR1 GTSNPN and CDR2 SVGIG (reference sequence). Trimming pared 3 bases from V and 0 bases from J, leaving 12 bases between. This CDR3 region has 15 residues. As DNA, the CDR3 is TGTGCCTGGAGCAACCGGGGGACCTCTGGAAACACCATATATTTT. It codes for CAWSNRGTSGNTIYF.

The J gene is TRBJ2-7, the V gene TRBV7-9, with TRBD2 matching 13 bases. Germline V gene lookup returns CDR1 SEHNR and CDR2 FQNEAQ (reference sequence). The CDR3 loop spans 17 amino acids. The J segment lost 4 bases and the V segment lost 4 bases, leaving 10 bases of the junction unmatched. CDR3 loop: CASSSAAPTSGGYEQYF. The DNA for the CDR3 is TGTGCCAGCAGCTCCGCGGCCCCGACTAGCGGGGGGTACGAGCAGTACTTC.

The genes are TRBV6-4 and TRBJ2-3, with 8 positions matching TRBD2. The V segment lost 5 bases and the J segment 0 bases; nucleotides outside the gene matches: 4. Germline assignment: CDR1 MRHNA and CDR2 SNTAGT. This CDR3 region has 15 residues. The CDR3 protein is CASSSGGGSTDTQYF. The DNA for the CDR3 is TGTGCCAGCAGTTCGGGCGGGGGGAGCACAGATACGCAGTATTTT.

The gene calls are TRBV28 and TRBJ1-5; D is perhaps TRBD1 (5 bases). Germline V gene sequence: CDR1 MDHEN, CDR2 SYDVKM. This CDR3 contains 16 residues. The V end was cut by 7 bases, the J end by 4 bases, with 20 bases between. The CDR3, as DNA: TGTGCCAGCACCGCAAGGGTGGCAGGGCGAAATCAGCCCCAGCATTTT. Its protein product is CASTARVAGRNQPQHF. Drawing the rest from reference TRBV28 and TRBJ1-5, the complete variable domain is DVKVTQSSRYLVKRTGEKVFLECVQDMDHENMFWYRQDPGLGLRLIYFSYDVKMKEKGDIPEGYSVSREKKERFSLILESASTNQTSMYLCASTARVAGRNQPQHFGDGTRLSIL.

V usage is TRBV5-1 and J usage is TRBJ2-2; 10 bases align to TRBD1. This CDR3 has 16 amino acids. The junction had 1 base not matched to a gene; V was cut back by 0 bases and J by 2 bases. Germline V gene lookup returns CDR1 SGHRS and CDR2 YFSETQ. As DNA, the CDR3 is TGCGCCAGCAGCTTGGGGACAGGGGGTAACACCGGGGAGCTGTTTTTT. Translated: CASSLGTGGNTGELFF.

This clone appeared a single time. This chain joins TRBV6-5 and TRBJ1-1, with D unresolved. Deletions cut 6 bases from V and 0 bases from J, with 14 bases between. Germline V gene data show CDR1 as MNHEY and CDR2 as SVGAGI. The CDR3 runs to 15 residues. The CDR3 DNA reads TGTGCCAGCAGAGCCCCGGGAAGTTTGAACACTGAAGCTTTCTTT. Translation gives CASRAPGSLNTEAFF.

This chain links TRBV27 with TRBJ1-2, with 9 bases aligning to TRBD1. CDR1 is MNHEY, CDR2 SMNVEV, per germline (reference sequence). Trimming cost V 6 bases and J 8 bases; bases outside gene matches: 16. The CDR3 contains 16 residues. CDR3 protein: CASSSFRGQGPAGYTF. CDR3 coding DNA: TGTGCCAGCAGCTCATTTAGAGGACAGGGGCCGGCCGGCTACACCTTC.

CDR3 sequence reads: CASSELIASPLHF. The CDR3 nucleotides read TGTGCCAGCAGTGAATTAATAGCTTCACCCCTCCACTTT. The V and J genes are TRBV25-1 and TRBJ1-6; D gene uncertain. V dropped 1 base and J dropped 9 bases, with 7 bases sitting between them. There are 13 residues in the CDR3. Looked up from germline, CDR1 is MGHDK and CDR2 is SYGVNS.

The J gene is TRBJ1-2, the V gene TRBV18, with D possibly TRBD1 on 5 matching bases. V gave up 6 bases and J gave up 6 bases, with 20 bases separating them. The CDR3 runs to 15 residues. The germline V gene encodes CDR1 KGHSH and CDR2 LQKENI. The CDR3 loop reads CASSLIAVGADGYTF. The DNA for the CDR3 is TGTGCCAGCTCCCTCATAGCTGTTGGGGCGGATGGCTACACCTTC.

V is TRBV11-2 and J is TRBJ1-6; D is ambiguous. The CDR3 length is 13 residues. CDR1 and CDR2 (germline): SGHAT, FQNNGV. Trimming shortened V by 2 bases and J by 6 bases, and 5 bases separated the two germline ends. The CDR3 DNA sequence: TGTGCCAGCAGCTTACTAAGTAATTCACCCCTCCACTTT. Amino acid sequence: CASSLLSNSPLHF.

The V and J genes are TRBV2 and TRBJ1-6; 9 nucleotides match TRBD1. V was clipped by 3 bases and J by 2 bases; unmatched bases: 2. The CDR3 length is 16 residues. Looked up from germline, CDR1 is SNHLY and CDR2 is FYNNEI. CDR3 protein: CASSEGQGTYNSPLHF. DNA for the CDR3: TGTGCCAGCAGTGAGGGACAGGGCACCTATAATTCACCCCTCCACTTT.

The table lists this clone with a few counts. The CDR3: CASSLITGVYTEAFF. In DNA form, the CDR3 reads TGCGCCAGCAGCTTAATCACAGGGGTCTACACTGAAGCTTTCTTT. The chain uses TRBV5-1 and TRBJ1-1; 7 nucleotides agree with TRBD1. After removal of 2 bases from V and 3 bases from J, the junction contained 7 bases not matched to a gene. The CDR3 sequence is 15 residues long. The germline V gene has CDR1 SGHRS and CDR2 YFSETQ.

J is TRBJ1-5 and V is TRBV19; TRBD1 matches 7 bases. Germline V gives CDR1 LNHDA, CDR2 SQIVND (reference sequence). The V and J ends lost 4 bases and 6 bases, in that order; junction bases with no gene match: 6. This CDR3 has 14 residues. The DNA of the CDR3 is TGTGCCAGTAGTACATCACAGGGGACTCAGCCCCAGCATTTT. Protein sequence: CASSTSQGTQPQHF.

The CDR3 DNA sequence: TGTGCCAGTAGCGGGGGGCCGCAAGAGACCCAGTACTTC. Its translation is CASSGGPQETQYF. This chain joins TRBV19 and TRBJ2-5, with D possibly being TRBD2 (7 bases). The CDR3 contains 13 residues. Trimming left V 6 bases short and J 2 bases short, with 10 bases between. Germline values: CDR1 LNHDA, CDR2 SQIVND (reference sequence).

The chain employs TRBV29-1 and TRBJ1-1, with D unclear. This CDR3 is 14 amino acids long. CDR1 is SQVTM and CDR2 is ANQGSEA in the germline V gene. Trimming removed 7 bases at V and 1 base at J, with 16 bases between. The CDR3 DNA follows: TGCAGCGCCCTGCCCGGGAGGGAGAACACTGAAGCTTTCTTT. It encodes CSALPGRENTEAFF.

The J gene is TRBJ2-2, the V gene TRBV5-4; TRBD2 might be the D (5 bases). The CDR3 runs 14 residues. V lost 7 bases to trimming and J lost 0 bases, with 10 bases between them. Germline lookup yields CDR1 SGHNT and CDR2 YYREEE (reference sequence). The DNA for the CDR3 is TGTGCCAGCGATGACGGGACGAACACCGGGGAGCTGTTTTTT. Translation: CASDDGTNTGELFF.

The V gene is TRBV18, the J gene TRBJ2-7, with 11 nucleotides matching TRBD2. Germline V gene data show CDR1 as KGHSH and CDR2 as LQKENI. The CDR3 runs 15 residues. V lost 3 bases, J lost 2 bases, and 3 bases stayed unmatched. CDR3 DNA sequence: TGTGCCAGCTCACCGACTAGCGGGACTACCTACGAGCAGTACTTC. Its translation is CASSPTSGTTYEQYF. The full variable domain, its missing parts supplied by reference TRBV18 and TRBJ2-7, is NAGVMQNPRHLVRRRGQEARLRCSPMKGHSHVYWYRQLPEEGLKFMVYLQKENIIDESGMPKERFSAEFPKEGPSILRIQQVVRGDSAAYFCASSPTSGTTYEQYFGPGTRLTVT.

The V call is TRBV6-6, the J call TRBJ1-1; 9 bases are a match to TRBD1. The germline V gene has CDR1 MNHNY and CDR2 SVGAGI (reference sequence). The CDR3 covers 16 residues. J gave up 4 bases and V 7 bases, and 13 bases lay outside the gene matches. CDR3 in amino acids: CASKGARTGAGTEAFF. DNA for the CDR3: TGTGCCAGCAAGGGGGCCCGGACAGGGGCGGGCACTGAAGCTTTCTTT.

J is TRBJ2-2 and V is TRBV7-9; 8 bases are a match to TRBD2. Germline CDR1 is SEHNR and CDR2 is FQNEAQ (reference sequence). With 4 bases clipped from V and 6 bases from J, the junction kept 10 bases outside the gene matches. The CDR3 loop spans 16 amino acids. The CDR3 loop reads CASSYRGGPGAGELFF. Here the CDR3 DNA reads TGTGCCAGCAGCTATCGGGGGGGGCCGGGAGCCGGGGAGCTGTTTTTT.

The V call is TRBV19, the J call TRBJ1-5, with 10 bases matching TRBD1. V trimming: 6 bases; J trimming: 3 bases; junction bases outside the gene matches: 14. The CDR3 length is 18 residues. Per germline, CDR1 LNHDA and CDR2 SQIVND (reference sequence). The CDR3 protein is CASRTSGQGLSLNQPQHF. The CDR3 DNA reads as TGTGCCAGTAGAACTTCGGGACAGGGGCTTTCTCTCAATCAGCCCCAGCATTTT.

The chain recombines TRBV10-1 with TRBJ2-7; 9 bases match TRBD1. CDR3 length equals 14 residues. Trimming removed 5 bases from V and 3 bases from J; junction bases left unmatched: 5. CDR1 WNHNN and CDR2 SYGVQD come from the germline V gene (reference sequence). The CDR3 sequence: CASSSDRGSYEQYF. Here the CDR3 DNA reads TGCGCCAGCAGTTCCGACAGGGGGAGCTACGAGCAGTACTTC.

There are many counts of this clone. The V call is TRBV28, the J call TRBJ1-5, with D hard to call. The V gene lost 4 bases and the J gene lost 7 bases, with 11 bases spanning the gap. There are 13 residues in the CDR3. The germline V gene encodes CDR1 MDHEN and CDR2 SYDVKM. In nucleotides, the CDR3 is TGTGCCAGCAGTTCGGTAGGGAGACAGCCCCAGCATTTT. This gives the protein CASSSVGRQPQHF.

This clone was observed once. The gene calls are TRBV28 and TRBJ1-5; perhaps TRBD1 as D (5 bases). The ends were cut back, 3 bases at V and 3 bases at J, with 12 bases in the middle. This CDR3 is 15 amino acids long. The germline gives CDR1 MDHEN, CDR2 SYDVKM. The CDR3 DNA sequence: TGTGCCAGCAGTTTTCTTGGGGGGGTCAATCAGCCCCAGCATTTT. Translating it yields CASSFLGGVNQPQHF.

This clone was seen a few times. Within the sample, other DNA sequences also encode this same CDR3. The J gene is TRBJ1-5, the V gene TRBV29-1; TRBD1 matches 9 bases. This CDR3 is built from 12 residues. Germline CDR1 reads SQVTM; CDR2 reads ANQGSEA. J gave up 5 bases and V 6 bases, and 2 bases lay outside the gene matches. The CDR3: CSVGDRDQPQHF. CDR3 DNA sequence: TGCAGCGTCGGGGACAGGGATCAGCCCCAGCATTTT.